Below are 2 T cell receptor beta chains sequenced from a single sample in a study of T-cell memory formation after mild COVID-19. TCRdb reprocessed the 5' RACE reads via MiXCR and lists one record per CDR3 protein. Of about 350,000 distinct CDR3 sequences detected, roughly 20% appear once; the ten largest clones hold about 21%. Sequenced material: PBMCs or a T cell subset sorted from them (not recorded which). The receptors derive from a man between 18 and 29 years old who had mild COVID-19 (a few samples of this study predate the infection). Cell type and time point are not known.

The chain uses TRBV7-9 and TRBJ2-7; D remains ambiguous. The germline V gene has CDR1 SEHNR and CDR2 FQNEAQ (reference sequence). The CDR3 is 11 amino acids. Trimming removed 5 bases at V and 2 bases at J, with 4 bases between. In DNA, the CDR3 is TGTGCCAGCAGCCAAGCCTACGAGCAGTACGTC. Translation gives CASSQAYEQYV.

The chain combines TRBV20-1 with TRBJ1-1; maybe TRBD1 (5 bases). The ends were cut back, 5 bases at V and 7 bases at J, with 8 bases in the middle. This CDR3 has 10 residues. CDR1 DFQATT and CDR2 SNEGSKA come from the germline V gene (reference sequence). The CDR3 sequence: CSAGGSEAFF. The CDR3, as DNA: TGCAGTGCTGGGGGGAGTGAAGCTTTCTTT.